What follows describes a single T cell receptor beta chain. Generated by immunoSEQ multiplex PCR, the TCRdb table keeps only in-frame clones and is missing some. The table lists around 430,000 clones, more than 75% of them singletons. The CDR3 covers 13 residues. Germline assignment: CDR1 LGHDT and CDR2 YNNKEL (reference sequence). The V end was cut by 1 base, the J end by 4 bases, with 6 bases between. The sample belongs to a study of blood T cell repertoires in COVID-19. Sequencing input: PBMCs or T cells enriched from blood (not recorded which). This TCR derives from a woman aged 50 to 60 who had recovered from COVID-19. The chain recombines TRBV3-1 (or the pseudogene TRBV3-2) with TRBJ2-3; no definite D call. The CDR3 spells CASSQGEADTQYF. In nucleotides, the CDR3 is TGTGCCAGCAGCCAAGGCGAGGCAGATACGCAGTATTTT.